What follows is one T cell receptor beta chain and its context. This sample is drawn from a study of shared T cell receptors in the human thymus. Some clones are missing from TCRdb's copy, which holds only in-frame ones; the method was immunoSEQ multiplex PCR. The sample holds some 660,000 clones, approximately 87% seen once. The CDR3 runs to 17 residues. The germline gives CDR1 SGHTS, CDR2 YDEGEE. V lost 4 bases, J lost 5 bases, and 10 bases stayed unmatched. In addition, the sample was reused for a study of human thymus T cells. From that report: V and J genes seemed to be used with bias in thymic and blood repertoires.

Sequences were obtained from thymocytes. The genes are TRBV5-8 and TRBJ2-5; 14 bases are a match to TRBD2. This receptor was obtained from a boy in the first two years of life with a congenital heart defect. CDR3 loop: CASSTGLAGGHRETQYF. The DNA for the CDR3 is TGTGCCAGCAGCACCGGACTAGCGGGAGGCCACAGGGAGACCCAGTACTTC.